This TCR beta chain was obtained from a study of shared clonotypes between healthy human individuals. Turning to the study itself: Donors, aged 18 to 49, were a couple of women and a few men.

Germline CDR1 SEHNR, CDR2 FQNEAQ (reference sequence). V lost 5 bases and J 1 base, leaving 19 bases between the germline ends. This CDR3 is built from 17 residues. Genomic DNA belonging to each subset was distributed in equal measure over several immunoSEQ plates. Unsorted PBMC DNA was sequenced on ten immunoSEQ deep assay plates. Measured with immunoSEQ multiplex PCR; TCRdb has only the in-frame clones, and not every one. The profile covers about 480,000 clones, with 79% appearing a single time and about an eighth taken by the ten largest. Notes on this clone: As yet, its antigen is unknown.

General study points: Genetic and exposure-history diversity was limited by the small donor number.

This clonotype was obtained from a woman in her 40s in good health. Some clones in this sample may be carry-over from other donors' samples. Input material: PBMCs. J is TRBJ2-3 and V is TRBV7-9; a possible D gene is TRBD1 (6 bases). The CDR3 coding sequence is TGTGCCAGCAGCGTTGGGACCGCGACAGGAGGCACAGATACGCAGTATTTT. Translated, it gives CASSVGTATGGTDTQYF.